The 24 T cell receptor beta chains presented below share a single source sample, sequenced in a study of blood T cells in healthy people across ages. Through a sample-barcoded 5' primer and a J-beta primer mix, a second PCR was run for roughly 6 to 12 cycles. A single record per CDR3 protein comes from TCRdb applying MiXCR to the 5' RACE reads. The sample yields roughly 680,000 distinct CDR3 sequences, about half seen once. Sample: blood. All receptors derive from a woman aged 60 to 75 in good health.

This clonotype has more than one count but fewer than ten. The chain is built from TRBV4-2 and TRBJ2-3, with D unresolved. The ends were cut back, 4 bases at V and 2 bases at J, with 7 bases in the middle. There are 13 residues in the CDR3. Germline-derived CDR1 and CDR2 are LGHNA and YNFKEQ. CDR3 bases: TGTGCCAGCAGCCGGCGGTACACAGATACGCAGTATTTT. It is translated as CASSRRYTDTQYF.

The J gene is TRBJ2-5, the V gene TRBV7-2; TRBD1 is a possible D gene (6 bases). V was pared by 8 bases and J by 2 bases, with 15 bases between. CDR1 and CDR2 (germline): SGHTA, FQGNSA. The CDR3 extends over 14 amino acids. DNA for the CDR3: TGTGCCAGCGCTTATGGGGGCAGTCAAGAGACCCAGTACTTC. Protein product: CASAYGGSQETQYF.

This clonotype was seen a handful of times. J is TRBJ1-2 and V is TRBV20-1; tentative D call: TRBD1 (6 bases). The ends were cut back, 6 bases at V and 4 bases at J, with 18 bases in the middle. CDR3 length equals 14 residues. Germline CDR1 is DFQATT and CDR2 is SNEGSKA (reference sequence). As DNA, the CDR3 is TGCAGTGCAAGGACAGCCTCCACGTTCTATGGCTACACCTTC. Encoded protein: CSARTASTFYGYTF.

Notes on this clonotype: A read error is possible here, since a much larger clone lies one base away. The chain is built from TRBV9 and TRBJ2-3; the D gene is possibly TRBD2 (5 bases). Germline V gene data show CDR1 as SGDLS and CDR2 as YYNGEE. There are 14 residues in the CDR3. This chain's CDR3 is CAGSETRRADTQYF. Here the CDR3 DNA reads TGTGCCGGCAGCGAAACGAGGCGGGCAGATACGCAGTATTTT.

The CDR3 sequence: CASSLRAGGGNEQYF. The CDR3 DNA reads TGTGCCAGCAGCTTAAGAGCGGGAGGTGGTAATGAGCAGTACTTC. The chain couples TRBV7-3 to TRBJ2-1, with 9 bases matching TRBD2. The better agreement between TRBJ2-7 and the DNA end casts doubt on the J call. The CDR3 contains 15 residues. From germline, CDR1 is SGHTA and CDR2 FQGTGA.

V and J are TRBV4-1 and TRBJ2-7, with D tentatively TRBD1 or TRBD2 (5 bases each). Germline CDR1 and CDR2: MGHRA and YSYEKL. Trimming removed 3 bases from V and 2 bases from J, with 17 bases in between. The CDR3 spans 16 residues. CDR3 residues: CASSHNRDGETYEQYF. DNA for the CDR3: TGCGCCAGCAGCCACAACCGGGACGGGGAGACCTACGAGCAGTACTTC.

The V and J genes are TRBV7-3 and TRBJ2-7; a weak D match, TRBD2 (5 bases). The last part of the DNA fits TRBJ2-5 better; the J call may be wrong. The CDR3 length is 15 residues. CDR1 and CDR2 from the germline V gene are SGHTA and FQGTGA. Written as DNA, the CDR3 is TGTGCCAGCAGCTTAGGGCTAGCTGCGGCGGAGACCCAGTACTTC. Amino acids: CASSLGLAAAETQYF.

In this sample, this clonotype turned up once. The gene calls are TRBV6-2 or TRBV6-3 and TRBJ2-7, with 8 positions matching TRBD1. Germline-derived CDR1 and CDR2 are MNHEY and SVGEGT. V shed 4 bases, J shed 2 bases, and the junction held 7 bases outside the gene matches. CDR3 length equals 15 residues. The CDR3 spells CASSSDRGHAYEQYF. The CDR3, as DNA: TGTGCCAGCAGTTCCGACAGGGGCCATGCCTACGAGCAGTACTTC.

This clonotype was found a few times. The chain uses TRBV14 and TRBJ2-1; D not certain. Trimming cost V 4 bases and J 0 bases, with 10 bases left between them. The CDR3 is 15 residues long. The germline V gene has CDR1 SGHDN and CDR2 FVKESK. CDR3 sequence reads: CASSLGAPSYNEQFF. The CDR3 DNA follows: TGTGCCAGCAGCCTCGGTGCCCCCTCCTACAATGAGCAGTTCTTC.

The chain links TRBV30 to TRBJ1-2; tentative D call: TRBD1 (6 bases). V dropped 2 bases and J dropped 4 bases, with 14 bases sitting between them. This CDR3 contains 14 residues. Germline CDR1 reads GTSNPN; CDR2 reads SVGIG (reference sequence). This chain's CDR3 is CAWSNRQASYGYTF. The CDR3 DNA sequence: TGTGCCTGGAGTAACCGACAGGCGTCCTATGGCTACACCTTC.

V and J are TRBV4-3 and TRBJ1-3, with D tentatively TRBD1 (5 bases). Germline lookup yields CDR1 LGHNA and CDR2 YSLEER. V shed 3 bases and J shed 0 bases, with 15 bases lying between them. The CDR3 has 17 amino acids. The CDR3 nucleotides are TGCGCCAGCAGCCATATTTTACCGGGACTCTCTGGAAACACCATATATTTT. It encodes CASSHILPGLSGNTIYF.

Only a few counts were recorded for this clonotype. V usage is TRBV4-2 and J usage is TRBJ1-5; 7 positions match TRBD1. The length of the CDR3 is 17 residues. V shed 4 bases, J shed 4 bases, and the junction held 13 bases outside the gene matches. Germline V gives CDR1 LGHNA, CDR2 YNFKEQ. As DNA, the CDR3 is TGTGCCAGCAGCCGAGAGGTAATCACGGGACAGAATCAGCCCCAGCATTTT. Its protein is CASSREVITGQNQPQHF.

This chain connects TRBV28 to TRBJ2-7, with a tentative D call TRBD2 (7 bases). The CDR3 sequence is 14 residues long. The germline V and J ends were trimmed by 3 bases and 11 bases, with 20 bases remaining between them. Germline V CDR1 and CDR2: MDHEN, SYDVKM. The CDR3 nucleotides read TGTGCCAGCAGTTTGACGCAGGGAAGGGGGAGGGAGTACTTC. This codes for CASSLTQGRGREYF. Full variable domain (missing parts from reference TRBV28 and TRBJ2-7): DVKVTQSSRYLVKRTGEKVFLECVQDMDHENMFWYRQDPGLGLRLIYFSYDVKMKEKGDIPEGYSVSREKKERFSLILESASTNQTSMYLCASSLTQGRGREYFGPGTRLTVT.

The gene calls are TRBV20-1 and TRBJ1-1; D is uncertain. Germline CDR1 DFQATT, CDR2 SNEGSKA (reference sequence). Deletions cut 1 base from V and 3 bases from J, with 3 bases between. There are 11 residues in the CDR3. The CDR3 region has the DNA TGCAGTGCTAGAGGTTACACTGAAGCTTTCTTT. Its protein product is CSARGYTEAFF.

Details on this clonotype: Since the CDR3 does not end with the conserved phenylalanine or tryptophan, this likely comes from a read error. J is TRBJ2-1 and V is TRBV25-1, with D tentatively TRBD2 (6 bases). Trimming left V 1 base short and J 6 bases short, with 19 bases between. The CDR3 sequence is 17 residues long. CDR1 MGHDK and CDR2 SYGVNS come from the germline V gene. The CDR3 region is CASSEFSAGYMSNEQFV. CDR3 DNA sequence: TGTGCCAGCAGTGAATTCTCTGCGGGATACATGTCCAATGAGCAGTTCGTC.

The rearrangement uses TRBV5-1 and TRBJ2-1; TRBD2 matches at 11 bases. V shed 4 bases, J shed 2 bases, and the junction held 2 bases outside the gene matches. The germline V gene encodes CDR1 SGHRS and CDR2 YFSETQ. The CDR3 spans 15 residues. CDR3 in amino acids: CASSMTSGTYNEQFF. The DNA for the CDR3 is TGCGCCAGCAGCATGACTAGCGGGACCTACAATGAGCAGTTCTTC.

The table lists this clonotype with a few counts. The chain has TRBV18 and TRBJ2-4; the D is unclear. The J call may be faulty, since TRBJ2-5 better matches the DNA end. CDR3 length: 12 residues. Germline CDR1 and CDR2: KGHSH and LQKENI. The CDR3 spells CASSPARETQYF. The DNA of the CDR3 is TGTGCCAGCTCCCCGGCGCGTGAGACCCAGTACTTC.

The rearrangement joins TRBV9 to TRBJ2-3; no firm D call. Germline values: CDR1 SGDLS, CDR2 YYNGEE. The CDR3 has 14 residues. Trimming shortened V by 0 bases and J by 1 base, and 6 bases separated the two germline ends. CDR3 nucleotides: TGTGCCAGCAGCGTAGTTAGTGGCACAGATACGCAGTATTTT. Translating it yields CASSVVSGTDTQYF.

The V gene is TRBV20-1, the J gene TRBJ1-1, with D possibly matching TRBD1 (5 bases). CDR1 and CDR2 from the germline V gene are DFQATT and SNEGSKA (reference sequence). CDR3 length equals 14 residues. The CDR3, as DNA: TGCACTTCCGGGCGGGGCAGCATGAACACTGAAGCTTTCTTT. Amino acids: CTSGRGSMNTEAFF.

V gene TRBV7-2 combines with J gene TRBJ2-1; 7 bases map to TRBD1. The CDR3 loop spans 13 amino acids. Germline V CDR1 and CDR2: SGHTA, FQGNSA. Germline trimming cut 2 bases from V and 7 bases from J; bases unmatched to any gene: 2. The CDR3 protein is CASSLQGVNEQFF. CDR3 bases: TGTGCCAGCAGCTTACAGGGGGTGAATGAGCAGTTCTTC.

The chain joins TRBV29-1 to TRBJ1-1, with D possibly TRBD1 on 5 matching bases. This CDR3 has 14 residues. Deletions cut 5 bases from V and 3 bases from J, with 16 bases between. The germline CDR1 and CDR2 sequences are SQVTM and ANQGSEA. The CDR3 DNA follows: TGCAGCGTTTCCGGGACGTGGGGAGACACTGAAGCTTTCTTT. Translation gives CSVSGTWGDTEAFF.

This clonotype was observed many times. The chain carries TRBV6-5 and TRBJ2-1; 7 nucleotides match TRBD1. The germline gives CDR1 MNHEY, CDR2 SVGAGI. The CDR3 runs to 12 residues. The V and J ends lost 5 bases and 9 bases, in that order; junction bases with no gene match: 4. This CDR3 reads CASSETGVEQFF. DNA for the CDR3: TGTGCCAGCAGTGAAACAGGGGTTGAGCAGTTCTTC.

V is TRBV11-2 and J is TRBJ2-7; 8 bases line up with TRBD1. The closer fit of TRBJ2-5 to the DNA end suggests the J call may be wrong. In germline, CDR1 is SGHAT, CDR2 FQNNGV. CDR3 length equals 14 residues. CDR3 nucleotide sequence: TGTGCCAGCAGCGGATCAGACAGGGGAGGGACCCAGTACTTC. This encodes CASSGSDRGGTQYF.

This chain connects TRBV7-2 to TRBJ2-7; D is uncertain. Trimming cost V 5 bases and J 2 bases, with 28 bases left between them. The CDR3 sequence is 19 residues long. Germline CDR1 and CDR2: SGHTA and FQGNSA. As DNA, the CDR3 is TGTGCCAGCAGCCAAAACGCCTTGATTGTTGGGTCGAACCCCTACGAGCAGTACTTC. This translates into CASSQNALIVGSNPYEQYF.